The rows below give T cell receptor beta chains drawn from one sample of a study of cytomegalovirus exposure and HLA in healthy donors. Some clones are missing from TCRdb's copy, which holds only in-frame ones; the method was immunoSEQ multiplex PCR. Of 140,000 or so clones listed, approximately 78% were seen once; the top ten hold over 2%. Sequenced sample: PBMCs. These receptors were obtained from a woman younger than 35 in good health and CMV-seropositive. CDR3s include the opening cysteine and the closing phenylalanine or tryptophan. D genes are given only for firm matches. Clone size is given for some rows only: seen once, a few or many times, or a class if the clone is expanded.

d_call: .
j_call: TRBJ1-1
v_call: TRBV18
clone_size: .
cdr3_nt: TGTGCCAGCTCACCTGCAGGGAATGAAGCTTTCTTT
cdr3_aa: CASSPAGNEAFF

d_call: .
j_call: TRBJ1-2
v_call: TRBV10-1
clone_size: few
cdr3_nt: TGCGCCAGCAAGACGTTATGCGGGATATACGGCTACACCTTC
cdr3_aa: CASKTLCGIYGYTF

d_call: TRBD1
j_call: TRBJ1-1
v_call: TRBV7-9
clone_size: few
cdr3_nt: TGTGCCAGCAGCTTAGGTGCAGGGGGCGATATTCGGACTGAAGCTTTCTTT
cdr3_aa: CASSLGAGGDIRTEAFF

d_call: .
j_call: TRBJ2-7
v_call: TRBV28
clone_size: .
cdr3_nt: TGTGCCAGCAGTTTCGCGGGGTGGGAGCAGTACTTC
cdr3_aa: CASSFAGWEQYF

d_call: .
j_call: TRBJ2-5
v_call: TRBV28
clone_size: .
cdr3_nt: TGTGCCAGCAGTTTATATTCGGGGGTCCCAGAGACCCAGTACTTC
cdr3_aa: CASSLYSGVPETQYF

d_call: TRBD1
j_call: TRBJ2-7
v_call: TRBV9
clone_size: .
cdr3_nt: TGTGCCAGCAGCGTAGGGGTTGGACAGGGGGCTTACGAGCAGTACTTC
cdr3_aa: CASSVGVGQGAYEQYF

d_call: .
j_call: TRBJ1-2
v_call: TRBV5-4
clone_size: .
cdr3_nt: TGTGCCAGCAGCTTGGGCACGGGGTTGGGGTATGGCTACACCTTC
cdr3_aa: CASSLGTGLGYGYTF

d_call: TRBD1
j_call: TRBJ2-1
v_call: TRBV5-4
clone_size: .
cdr3_nt: TGTGCCAGCAGCCGGGACAGGGGGACCCTCTACAATGAGCAGTTCTTC
cdr3_aa: CASSRDRGTLYNEQFF

d_call: TRBD2
j_call: TRBJ2-3
v_call: TRBV6-1
clone_size: few
cdr3_nt: TGTGCCAGCAGTGAAAGGCTAGCGGGGGGCAATACAGATACGCAGTATTTT
cdr3_aa: CASSERLAGGNTDTQYF

d_call: TRBD1
j_call: TRBJ2-7
v_call: TRBV5-1
clone_size: .
cdr3_nt: TGCGCCAGCAGCAGGGACAGTTACGAGCAGTACTTC
cdr3_aa: CASSRDSYEQYF

d_call: TRBD1
j_call: TRBJ2-1
v_call: TRBV2
clone_size: .
cdr3_nt: TGTGCCAGCAGTCCCCCGGGACAGGGCTACAATGAGCAGTTCTTC
cdr3_aa: CASSPPGQGYNEQFF

d_call: TRBD2
j_call: TRBJ2-3
v_call: TRBV7-8
clone_size: .
cdr3_nt: TGTGCCAGCAGCTGGACTAGCCTCACAGATACGCAGTATTTT
cdr3_aa: CASSWTSLTDTQYF

d_call: .
j_call: TRBJ1-1
v_call: TRBV6-4
clone_size: .
cdr3_nt: TGTGCCAGCAGTGTTCAACAGAACACTGAAGCTTTCTTT
cdr3_aa: CASSVQQNTEAFF

d_call: .
j_call: TRBJ1-4
v_call: TRBV7-2
clone_size: .
cdr3_nt: TGTGCCAGCAGCTTAAGAGGGATCGGGGAAAAACTGTTTTTT
cdr3_aa: CASSLRGIGEKLFF

d_call: .
j_call: TRBJ2-3
v_call: TRBV4-3
clone_size: .
cdr3_nt: TGCGCCAGCAGCCAATTGGGGGGTTCTAGCACAGATACGCAGTATTTT
cdr3_aa: CASSQLGGSSTDTQYF

d_call: TRBD2
j_call: TRBJ2-1
v_call: TRBV28
clone_size: .
cdr3_nt: TGTGCCAGCAGGCCGGGACTAGCGGGTTTTGAGCAGTTCTTC
cdr3_aa: CASRPGLAGFEQFF

d_call: .
j_call: TRBJ1-5
v_call: TRBV2
clone_size: .
cdr3_nt: TGTGCCAGCAGTGAAACCCGGCCCGCGACTTTTCAGCCCCAGCATTTT
cdr3_aa: CASSETRPATFQPQHF

d_call: .
j_call: TRBJ1-2
v_call: TRBV19
clone_size: .
cdr3_nt: TGTGCCAGTAGTATGGGAGCTCCAACGTATGGCTACACCTTC
cdr3_aa: CASSMGAPTYGYTF

d_call: .
j_call: TRBJ1-1
v_call: TRBV6-5
clone_size: few
cdr3_nt: TGTGCCAGCAGCTACGACCCGACAGGGAACACTGAAGCTTTCTTT
cdr3_aa: CASSYDPTGNTEAFF

d_call: TRBD2
j_call: TRBJ2-1
v_call: TRBV4-1
clone_size: .
cdr3_nt: TGCGCCAGCAGCCCCGATAGCGGGGGGTTTTACAATGAGCAGTTCTTC
cdr3_aa: CASSPDSGGFYNEQFF

d_call: TRBD1
j_call: TRBJ2-1
v_call: TRBV10-3
clone_size: .
cdr3_nt: TGTGCCATCAGAAGACAGGGGGCGAATGAGCAGTTCTTC
cdr3_aa: CAIRRQGANEQFF

d_call: .
j_call: TRBJ2-3
v_call: TRBV5-1
clone_size: few
cdr3_nt: TGCGCCAGCAGCCCAGGGGTCGGGCGGAGCACAGATACGCAGTATTTT
cdr3_aa: CASSPGVGRSTDTQYF

d_call: .
j_call: TRBJ1-5
v_call: TRBV5-1
clone_size: .
cdr3_nt: TGCGCCAGCAGCTTGGAGGGGGGGCCTCAGCCCCAGCATTTT
cdr3_aa: CASSLEGGPQPQHF

d_call: .
j_call: TRBJ2-3
v_call: TRBV4-3
clone_size: .
cdr3_nt: TGCGCCAGCAGCCCGGGGGGCCCGGGAGATACGCAGTATTTT
cdr3_aa: CASSPGGPGDTQYF

d_call: .
j_call: TRBJ2-6
v_call: TRBV4-2
clone_size: .
cdr3_nt: TGTGCCAGCAGCCAAGACAACTCTGGGGCCAACGTCCTGACTTTC
cdr3_aa: CASSQDNSGANVLTF

d_call: .
j_call: TRBJ1-6
v_call: TRBV30
clone_size: few
cdr3_nt: TGTGCCTGGAGTATACAGCTCCGAAGCTCCTATAATTCACCCCTCCACTTT
cdr3_aa: CAWSIQLRSSYNSPLHF

d_call: TRBD2
j_call: TRBJ2-7
v_call: TRBV2
clone_size: .
cdr3_nt: TGTGCCAGCAGAGCGGGATACTCCTACGAGCAGTACTTC
cdr3_aa: CASRAGYSYEQYF

d_call: .
j_call: TRBJ2-1
v_call: TRBV6-1
clone_size: .
cdr3_nt: TGTGCCAGGGGGCCTCACAATGAGCAGTTCTTC
cdr3_aa: CARGPHNEQFF

d_call: .
j_call: TRBJ1-3
v_call: TRBV4-2
clone_size: .
cdr3_nt: TGTGCCAGCAGCCAAGTTAGCCAGCGGTCGGGCGGAAACACCATATATTTT
cdr3_aa: CASSQVSQRSGGNTIYF

d_call: .
j_call: TRBJ1-1
v_call: TRBV18
clone_size: .
cdr3_nt: TGTGCCAGCTCACGCAAATCAGGGAACACTGAAGCTTTCTTT
cdr3_aa: CASSRKSGNTEAFF

d_call: TRBD2
j_call: TRBJ2-7
v_call: TRBV7-9
clone_size: few
cdr3_nt: TGTGCCAGCAGCTTAAAGGCTAGCGGGGCCTCCTACGAGCAGTACTTC
cdr3_aa: CASSLKASGASYEQYF

d_call: .
j_call: TRBJ1-3
v_call: TRBV7-7
clone_size: .
cdr3_nt: TGTGCCAGCAGCCAACATCCTGGAAACACCATATATTTT
cdr3_aa: CASSQHPGNTIYF

d_call: .
j_call: TRBJ1-2
v_call: TRBV5-1
clone_size: .
cdr3_nt: TGCGCCAGCAGCCTGCACCGGGGTCCTAGGGGCTACACCTTC
cdr3_aa: CASSLHRGPRGYTF

d_call: TRBD2
j_call: TRBJ2-3
v_call: TRBV18
clone_size: .
cdr3_nt: TGTGCCAGCTCGGCACTAGCGGGGGCTAGCACAGATACGCAGTATTTT
cdr3_aa: CASSALAGASTDTQYF

d_call: TRBD1
j_call: TRBJ1-2
v_call: TRBV7-2
clone_size: .
cdr3_nt: TGTGCCAGCAGCTTCGGGACAGGGGAAGGCTATGGCTACACCTTC
cdr3_aa: CASSFGTGEGYGYTF

d_call: .
j_call: TRBJ1-1
v_call: TRBV5-1
clone_size: .
cdr3_nt: TGCGCCAGCAGCTTCGAGACAGGTAGCCCTTCAGGTACTGAAGCTTTCTTT
cdr3_aa: CASSFETGSPSGTEAFF

d_call: TRBD1
j_call: TRBJ1-6
v_call: TRBV2
clone_size: .
cdr3_nt: TGTGCCAGCAGTTTTTCGGGACAGGGGGCAAGGTCACCCCTCCACTTT
cdr3_aa: CASSFSGQGARSPLHF

d_call: TRBD1
j_call: TRBJ1-4
v_call: TRBV7-9
clone_size: .
cdr3_nt: TGTGCCAGCAGCGAGGGCACAGGGGTGAAAGAAAAACTGTTTTTT
cdr3_aa: CASSEGTGVKEKLFF

d_call: .
j_call: TRBJ2-5
v_call: TRBV20-1
clone_size: few
cdr3_nt: TGCAGTGCTAGGGGGGGGCCTAACCAGTACTTC
cdr3_aa: CSARGGPNQYF

d_call: TRBD1
j_call: TRBJ2-1
v_call: TRBV6-5
clone_size: few
cdr3_nt: TGTGCCAGCAGTCCTGACAGGGTGAATGAGCAGTTCTTC
cdr3_aa: CASSPDRVNEQFF

d_call: .
j_call: TRBJ2-7
v_call: TRBV7-9
clone_size: .
cdr3_nt: TGTGCCAGCAGCTCGGACCGACAAGGGGTCGAGCAGTACTTC
cdr3_aa: CASSSDRQGVEQYF

d_call: .
j_call: TRBJ1-4
v_call: TRBV7-2
clone_size: .
cdr3_nt: TGTGCCAGCAGCTTAGACGGCAGGGTTAATGAAAAACTGTTTTTT
cdr3_aa: CASSLDGRVNEKLFF

d_call: .
j_call: TRBJ1-5
v_call: TRBV2
clone_size: .
cdr3_nt: TGTGCCAGCAGTGAAGGAGGGCCCCAGCATTTT
cdr3_aa: CASSEGGPQHF

d_call: TRBD1
j_call: TRBJ1-1
v_call: TRBV7-8
clone_size: .
cdr3_nt: TGTGCCAGCAGCTTAGGGGACAGAGATAACACTGAAGCTTTCTTT
cdr3_aa: CASSLGDRDNTEAFF

d_call: TRBD1
j_call: TRBJ1-5
v_call: TRBV6-6
clone_size: once
cdr3_nt: TGTGCCAGCAGTTACTCGGACAGGTACGGCAATCAGCCCCAGCATTTT
cdr3_aa: CASSYSDRYGNQPQHF

d_call: TRBD1
j_call: TRBJ1-6
v_call: TRBV28
clone_size: .
cdr3_nt: TGTGCCAGCAGTGCAAGACAGGGACTTAATTCACCCCTCCACTTT
cdr3_aa: CASSARQGLNSPLHF

d_call: .
j_call: TRBJ2-3
v_call: TRBV5-1
clone_size: .
cdr3_nt: TGCGCCAGCAGCGACAGCCAGAGTACAGATACGCAGTATTTT
cdr3_aa: CASSDSQSTDTQYF

d_call: .
j_call: TRBJ2-1
v_call: TRBV29-1
clone_size: .
cdr3_nt: TGCAGCGTTAGTCCCCCTAGCGCGAACAATGAGCAGTTCTTC
cdr3_aa: CSVSPPSANNEQFF

d_call: TRBD1
j_call: TRBJ2-2
v_call: TRBV5-1
clone_size: .
cdr3_nt: TGCGCCAGCAGCTTGGAAGGGACAGGCTTCACCGGGGAGCTGTTTTTT
cdr3_aa: CASSLEGTGFTGELFF

d_call: TRBD1
j_call: TRBJ1-1
v_call: TRBV18
clone_size: .
cdr3_nt: TGTGCCAGCTCACCACCCGTTGGACAGGTTAACACTGAAGCTTTCTTT
cdr3_aa: CASSPPVGQVNTEAFF

d_call: .
j_call: TRBJ2-5
v_call: TRBV12-5
clone_size: .
cdr3_nt: TGTGCTAGTGGTTTGGGACAGTCAGAGACCCAGTACTTC
cdr3_aa: CASGLGQSETQYF

d_call: TRBD1
j_call: TRBJ2-3
v_call: TRBV5-6
clone_size: .
cdr3_nt: TGTGCCAGCAGCTCTAGGACAGGGGCGATCACAGATACGCAGTATTTT
cdr3_aa: CASSSRTGAITDTQYF

d_call: .
j_call: TRBJ2-7
v_call: TRBV4-3
clone_size: few
cdr3_nt: TGCGCCAGCAGCCAAGATCTAACAGGCTACGAGCAGTACTTC
cdr3_aa: CASSQDLTGYEQYF

d_call: .
j_call: TRBJ2-1
v_call: TRBV4-1
clone_size: .
cdr3_nt: TGCGCCAGCAGCCAAGATGGGCCTCCGCGTGAGCAGTTCTTC
cdr3_aa: CASSQDGPPREQFF

d_call: TRBD1
j_call: TRBJ2-2
v_call: TRBV5-1
clone_size: few
cdr3_nt: TGCGCCAGCAGCCAAACTTTTGGTGGGGGCCCCGGGACAGGCACCGGGGAGCTGTTTTTT
cdr3_aa: CASSQTFGGGPGTGTGELFF

d_call: .
j_call: TRBJ1-6
v_call: TRBV19
clone_size: few
cdr3_nt: TGTGCCAGTACCCCGAGCTCCTATAATTCACCCCTCCACTTT
cdr3_aa: CASTPSSYNSPLHF

d_call: TRBD2
j_call: TRBJ2-5
v_call: TRBV7-6
clone_size: .
cdr3_nt: TGTGCCAGCAGCTTACAGCCTAGCCAACCGGGACTAGGGGCGAAGACCCAGTACTTC
cdr3_aa: CASSLQPSQPGLGAKTQYF